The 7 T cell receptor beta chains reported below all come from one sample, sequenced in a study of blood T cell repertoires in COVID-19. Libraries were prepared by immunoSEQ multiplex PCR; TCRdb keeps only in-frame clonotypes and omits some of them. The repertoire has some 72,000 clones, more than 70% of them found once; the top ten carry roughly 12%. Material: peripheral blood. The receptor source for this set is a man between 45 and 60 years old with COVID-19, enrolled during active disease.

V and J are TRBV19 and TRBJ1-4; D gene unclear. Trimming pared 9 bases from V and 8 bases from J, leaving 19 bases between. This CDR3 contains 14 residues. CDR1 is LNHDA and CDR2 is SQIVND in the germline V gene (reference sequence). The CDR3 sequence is CASHLGGSGEKLFF. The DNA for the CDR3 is TGTGCCAGCCACCTTGGAGGGTCGGGGGAAAAACTGTTTTTT.

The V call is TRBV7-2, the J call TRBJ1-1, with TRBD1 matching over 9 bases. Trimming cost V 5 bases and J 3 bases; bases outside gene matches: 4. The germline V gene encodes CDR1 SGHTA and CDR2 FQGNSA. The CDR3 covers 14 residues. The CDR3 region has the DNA TGTGCCAGCAGCCAAACAGGGGGCCACACTGAAGCTTTCTTT. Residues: CASSQTGGHTEAFF.

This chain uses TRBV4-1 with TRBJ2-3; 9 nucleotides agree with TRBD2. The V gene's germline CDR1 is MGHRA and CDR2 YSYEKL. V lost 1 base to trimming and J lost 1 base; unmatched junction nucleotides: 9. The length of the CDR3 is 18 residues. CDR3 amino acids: CASSQGIRLAGGTDTQYF. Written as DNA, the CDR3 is TGCGCCAGCAGCCAAGGGATCCGCTTAGCGGGAGGCACAGATACGCAGTATTTT.

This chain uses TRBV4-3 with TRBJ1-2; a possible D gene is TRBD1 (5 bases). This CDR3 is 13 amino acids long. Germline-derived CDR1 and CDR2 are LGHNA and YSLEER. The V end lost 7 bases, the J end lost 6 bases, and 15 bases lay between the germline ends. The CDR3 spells CASTPGLRNGYTF. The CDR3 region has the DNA TGCGCCAGCACGCCAGGGTTGCGGAATGGCTACACCTTC.

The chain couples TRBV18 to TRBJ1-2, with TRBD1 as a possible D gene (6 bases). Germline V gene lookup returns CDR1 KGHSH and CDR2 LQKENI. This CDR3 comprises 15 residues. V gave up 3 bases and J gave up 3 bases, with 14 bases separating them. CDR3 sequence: CASSPTGQSYYGYTF. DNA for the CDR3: TGTGCCAGCTCACCTACAGGACAGTCTTACTATGGCTACACCTTC.

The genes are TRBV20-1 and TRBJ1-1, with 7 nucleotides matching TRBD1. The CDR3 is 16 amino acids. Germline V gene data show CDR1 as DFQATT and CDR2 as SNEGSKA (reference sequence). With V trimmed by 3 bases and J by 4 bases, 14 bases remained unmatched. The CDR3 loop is CSASHRGGDPGTEAFF. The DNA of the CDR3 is TGCAGTGCTAGTCACAGGGGAGGTGATCCCGGCACTGAAGCTTTCTTT.

CDR3 nucleotides: TGCGCCAGCAGTGAGTCTAGGGCCTCGGGAATTATCGATGAGCAGTTCTTC. Protein sequence: CASSESRASGIIDEQFF. The chain links TRBV10-1 to TRBJ2-1; possible D gene TRBD2, 5 bases. The germline CDR1 and CDR2 sequences are WNHNN and SYGVQD (reference sequence). This CDR3 region has 17 residues. Trimming left V 0 bases short and J 8 bases short, with 20 bases between.